The 10 T cell receptor beta chains below all came from one sample that was sequenced in a study of CD8+ T cells in alopecia areata. Sequencing used cDNA as its template, made by extracting RNA and reverse transcribing it. Clones were read by immunoSEQ multiplex PCR, and TCRdb kept only the in-frame ones, dropping some. The top ten hold roughly 5% of the sample, which has around 190,000 clones, roughly 56% seen once. Input material: CD8+ T cells sorted from blood. These receptors were taken from a human donor in good health.

This rearrangement joins TRBV2 to TRBJ1-5; D not certain. The CDR3 is made up of 17 amino acids. V was shortened by 1 base and J by 0 bases, with 13 bases between the two germline ends. CDR1 is SNHLY, CDR2 FYNNEI, per germline. The CDR3 loop is CASSEEMVPISNQPQHF. In DNA form, the CDR3 reads TGTGCCAGCAGTGAAGAAATGGTCCCTATTAGCAATCAGCCCCAGCATTTT. Looking up the rest from reference TRBV2 and TRBJ1-5 gives the full variable domain: EPEVTQTPSHQVTQMGQEVILRCVPISNHLYFYWYRQILGQKVEFLVSFYNNEISEKSEIFDDQFSVERPDGSNFTLKIRSTKLEDSAMYFCASSEEMVPISNQPQHFGDGTRLSIL.

The chain couples TRBV27 to TRBJ2-7; D is unclear. The CDR3 spans 14 residues. V was clipped by 5 bases and J by 3 bases, with 14 bases between them. Per germline, CDR1 MNHEY and CDR2 SMNVEV (reference sequence). CDR3 amino acids: CASSPQGWGYEQYF. CDR3 DNA: TGTGCCAGCAGTCCACAAGGGTGGGGCTACGAGCAGTACTTC.

This chain uses TRBV6-1 with TRBJ2-3; 8 bases map to TRBD2. Germline lookup yields CDR1 MNHNS and CDR2 SASEGT. This CDR3 is built from 15 residues. J lost 2 bases, V lost 6 bases, and 7 bases had no gene match. The CDR3 DNA is TGTGCCAGCAGCCCGGGACTAGAATTCACAGATACGCAGTATTTT. It encodes CASSPGLEFTDTQYF.

The chain has TRBV4-2 and TRBJ2-3; TRBD2 matches 7 bases. CDR3 length: 19 residues. V was clipped by 1 base and J by 0 bases; unmatched bases: 13. Germline V gene lookup returns CDR1 LGHNA and CDR2 YNFKEQ. CDR3 sequence: CASSQAEGLADQSTDTQYF. Here the CDR3 DNA reads TGTGCCAGCAGCCAAGCGGAAGGGCTAGCGGACCAAAGCACAGATACGCAGTATTTT.

This clone has a handful of counts. The V and J genes are TRBV29-1 and TRBJ2-3; 7 nucleotides align to TRBD2. Losses at the gene ends were 7 bases for V and 2 bases for J; bases not matched to a gene: 9. CDR1 is SQVTM, CDR2 ANQGSEA, per germline. The CDR3 has 14 amino acids. The CDR3 sequence is CSDGLEKTTDTQYF. For the CDR3, the DNA is TGCAGCGACGGACTAGAAAAGACCACAGATACGCAGTATTTT.

V usage is TRBV4-1 and J usage is TRBJ1-2, with 10 bases matching TRBD1. Germline CDR1 and CDR2: MGHRA and YSYEKL. V lost 0 bases to trimming and J lost 0 bases; unmatched junction nucleotides: 4. The CDR3 runs 17 residues. The CDR3 here is CASSQDGGTGANYGYTF. In DNA form, the CDR3 reads TGCGCCAGCAGCCAAGACGGAGGGACAGGGGCTAACTATGGCTACACCTTC.

The V gene is TRBV29-1, the J gene TRBJ2-6; possible D gene TRBD1, 5 bases. Germline V gene data show CDR1 as SQVTM and CDR2 as ANQGSEA. CDR3 length: 16 amino acids. Deletions cut 7 bases from V and 4 bases from J, with 20 bases between. CDR3 sequence: CSAEATADSGANVLTF. As DNA, the CDR3 is TGCAGCGCAGAGGCGACAGCTGACAGCGGGGCCAACGTCCTGACTTTC.

The V call is TRBV27, the J call TRBJ2-1; D is uncertain. Germline loops: CDR1 MNHEY, CDR2 SMNVEV (reference sequence). The CDR3 has 14 residues. V was clipped by 6 bases and J by 8 bases, with 17 bases between them. The CDR3 reads CASSSLPRRDEQFF. CDR3 DNA: TGTGCCAGCAGCAGCTTACCCAGACGGGATGAGCAGTTCTTC.

As concerns this clone: A read error may account for a junction end that differs from germline. Within the sample, other DNA sequences also encode this same CDR3. Here the CDR3 DNA reads TGCAGCGTGGAAGAGGGCAGAAGTTACGAGCAGTACTTC. This gives the protein CSVEEGRSYEQYF. The chain recombines TRBV29-1 with TRBJ2-7; tentative D call: TRBD2 (5 bases). The CDR3 runs to 13 residues. Germline CDR1 is SQVTM and CDR2 is ANQGSEA.

The CDR3 DNA follows: TGTGCCAGCAGTCAGGGTTTCGACGAGCAGTACTTC. It specifies CASSQGFDEQYF. The rearrangement links TRBV27 to TRBJ2-7; D perhaps matches TRBD1 (5 bases). Germline V gene lookup returns CDR1 MNHEY and CDR2 SMNVEV (reference sequence). This CDR3 is 12 amino acids long. V lost 5 bases, J lost 5 bases, and 10 bases lay in between.